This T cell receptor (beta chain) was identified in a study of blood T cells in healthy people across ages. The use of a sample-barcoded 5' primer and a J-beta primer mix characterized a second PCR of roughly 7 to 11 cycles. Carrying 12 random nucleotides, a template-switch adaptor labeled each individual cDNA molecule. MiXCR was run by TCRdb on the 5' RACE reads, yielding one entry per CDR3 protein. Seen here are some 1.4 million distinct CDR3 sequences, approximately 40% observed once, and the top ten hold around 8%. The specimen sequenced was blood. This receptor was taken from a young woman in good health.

The CDR3 nucleotides read TGTGCCAGCGGGCAAAAAGAACGTAACACCGGGGAGCTGTTTTTT. This sequence encodes CASGQKERNTGELFF. This chain links TRBV5-4 with TRBJ2-2; D gene unclear. Germline V lookup: CDR1 SGHNT, CDR2 YYREEE (reference sequence). CDR3 length: 15 amino acids. Trimming cost V 7 bases and J 2 bases, with 15 bases left between them.